This T cell receptor (beta chain) appears in the sequencing data of a study of lymphopenia after photon versus proton radiotherapy. Overall study results and limits: Oligoclonal CD8+ Temra expansion after nadir drove photon patients' diversity drop.

CDR1 and CDR2 (germline): SGHNT, YYREEE (reference sequence). CDR3 length: 12 residues. Trimming removed 0 bases at V and 4 bases at J, with 4 bases between. Comment on this clone: The antigen is undetermined.

Sequencing was performed with immunoSEQ multiplex PCR; in TCRdb, only in-frame clones are kept and a portion is missing. The table includes 55,000 to 70,000 clones, about 86% detected once. This TCR derives from a man in his forties with gastric cancer. Sequencing was performed on peripheral blood, taken from a patient treated with photon-based radiotherapy. The chain carries TRBV5-4 and TRBJ1-2; D unresolved. CDR3 protein: CASSLELYGYTF. The DNA of the CDR3 is TGTGCCAGCAGCTTGGAACTCTATGGCTACACCTTC.